These 16 T cell receptor beta chains share one sample of origin, sequenced in a study of prognosis after radiotherapy for stage I lung cancer. Two rounds of multiplex PCR amplified TCR beta CDR3 from genomic DNA. TRBV and TRBJ genes each had their own specific primers in first-round PCR. MiXCR was run by TCRdb on the multiplex PCR reads, yielding one entry per CDR3 protein. Of over 20,000 distinct CDR3 sequences listed, roughly 40% were seen once; the top ten hold roughly three fifths. The sample was PBMCs, taken before or after stereotactic body radiation therapy (not recorded which). The receptors originated from a donor over 45 with non-small cell lung cancer.

The chain recombines TRBV6-1 with TRBJ2-3; 9 bases fit TRBD2. This CDR3 comprises 17 residues. Germline trimming cut 3 bases from V and 6 bases from J; bases unmatched to any gene: 13. CDR1 is MNHNS, CDR2 SASEGT, per germline. The CDR3 is CASSELMGGRAVDTQYF. CDR3 coding DNA: TGTGCCAGCAGTGAGTTGATGGGCGGGAGGGCCGTGGATACGCAGTATTTT.

This clonotype has ten or more counts. The chain is built from TRBV6-9 and TRBJ1-1; D unclear. The CDR3 spans 13 residues. Deletions cut 4 bases from V and 3 bases from J, with 9 bases between. CDR1 is MNHGY and CDR2 is SVAAGI in the germline V gene. The CDR3 reads CASSLDGDTEAFF. Here the CDR3 DNA reads TGTGCCAGCAGTTTAGACGGGGACACTGAAGCTTTCTTT.

This clonotype was seen at least ten times. The chain is built from TRBV11-3 and TRBJ2-3; D is undetermined. CDR3 length equals 16 residues. Germline loops: CDR1 SGHNT, CDR2 YENEEA. The V and J ends lost 5 bases and 0 bases respectively, with 15 bases between them. The CDR3 loop reads CASSPRYSESTDTQYF. As DNA, the CDR3 is TGTGCCAGCAGCCCAAGATACAGCGAGAGCACAGATACGCAGTATTTT.

This clonotype has only one observation. This rearrangement joins TRBV11-3 to TRBJ2-3, with D possibly being TRBD2 (6 bases). The CDR3 spans 15 residues. Germline V lookup: CDR1 SGHNT, CDR2 YENEEA. Trimming removed 3 bases from V and 6 bases from J, with 16 bases in between. CDR3 nucleotides: TGTGCCAGCAGCTTGGGGGGTCGGATAACTGATACGCAGTATTTT. It specifies CASSLGGRITDTQYF.

As regards this clonotype: A much more abundant neighbour one base away suggests this may be a read error. The chain employs TRBV6-1 and TRBJ2-1; 10 positions agree with TRBD2. Germline V gives CDR1 MNHNS, CDR2 SASEGT. The CDR3 is made up of 18 amino acids. The J segment lost 4 bases and the V segment lost 6 bases, leaving 15 bases of the junction unmatched. The CDR3 DNA follows: TGTGCCAGCAGATACCACCTAGAAGCGGGAGGGCCATACAATGAGCAGTTCTTC. It codes for CASRYHLEAGGPYNEQFF.

In regard to this clonotype: One base away lies a much larger clone, so this may be a sequencing read error. The CDR3 protein is CATSSPTSSVNAGELFF. The CDR3 nucleotides read TGTGCCACCAGTTCCCCGACTAGCTCCGTTAACGCCGGGGAGCTGTTTTTT. The rearrangement uses TRBV24-1 and TRBJ2-2; TRBD2 matches at 7 bases. Germline lookup yields CDR1 KGHDR and CDR2 SFDVKD. The length of the CDR3 is 17 residues. The V and J ends lost 6 bases and 6 bases, in that order; junction bases with no gene match: 15.

V usage is TRBV20-1 and J usage is TRBJ2-5; 7 bases map to TRBD2. Looked up from germline, CDR1 is DFQATT and CDR2 is SNEGSKA (reference sequence). The CDR3 length is 13 residues. Losses at the gene ends were 5 bases for V and 2 bases for J; bases not matched to a gene: 5. CDR3 loop: CSAGGLLQETQYF. The CDR3 DNA sequence: TGCAGTGCTGGGGGACTATTACAAGAGACCCAGTACTTC.

This clonotype was detected many times. The rearrangement links TRBV30 to TRBJ2-2, with TRBD2 matching 12 bases. The CDR3 runs 15 residues. V was pared by 1 base and J by 7 bases, with 4 bases of the junction left unmatched. Germline-derived CDR1 and CDR2 are GTSNPN and SVGIG (reference sequence). The CDR3, as DNA: TGTGCCTGGAGTGGCAAGGGACTAGCGGGCGGGGAGCTGTTTTTT. It yields the protein CAWSGKGLAGGELFF. The whole variable domain, remainder taken from reference TRBV30 and TRBJ2-2, is SQTIHQWPATLVQPVGSPLSLECTVEGTSNPNLYWYRQAAGRGLQLLFYSVGIGQISSEVPQNLSASRPQDRQFILSSKKLLLSDSGFYLCAWSGKGLAGGELFFGEGSRLTVL.

This clonotype was counted at least ten times. This rearrangement joins TRBV11-3 to TRBJ2-7, with 9 bases that match TRBD1. J gave up 6 bases and V 6 bases, and 9 bases lay outside the gene matches. The CDR3 is 14 amino acids. Germline lookup yields CDR1 SGHNT and CDR2 YENEEA. The CDR3 protein is CASSYGTGSSEQYF. CDR3 sequence (DNA): TGTGCCAGCAGTTACGGGACAGGGTCGTCCGAGCAGTACTTC.

Comments on this clonotype: Given a far larger clone just one base away, this is likely a sequencing read error. The chain recombines TRBV6-5 with TRBJ2-3; 10 bases agree with TRBD2. Trimming cost V 3 bases and J 5 bases; bases outside gene matches: 5. CDR1 and CDR2 (germline): MNHEY, SVGAGI. The CDR3 covers 15 residues. The CDR3, as DNA: TGTGCCAGCAGTTATCTAGCGGGAGAAGGAGATACGCAGTATTTT. Residues: CASSYLAGEGDTQYF.

V gene TRBV6-5 combines with J gene TRBJ1-1, with D possibly matching TRBD1 (5 bases). CDR1 is MNHEY, CDR2 SVGAGI, per germline. The CDR3 loop spans 13 amino acids. Trimming left V 4 bases short and J 2 bases short, with 8 bases between. CDR3 sequence (DNA): TGTGCCAGCAGTTCCAGGGCAAACACTGAAGCTTTCTTT. This sequence encodes CASSSRANTEAFF.

This clonotype was seen repeatedly, ten times or more. The V call is TRBV18, the J call TRBJ1-2; TRBD1 matches 11 bases. The CDR3 length is 16 residues. Germline CDR1 is KGHSH and CDR2 is LQKENI. V was pared by 6 bases and J by 6 bases, with 12 bases of the junction left unmatched. The CDR3 bases are TGTGCCAGCTCCCCGTTCTCCGGGACAGGGGGGAATGGCTACACCTTC. Protein product: CASSPFSGTGGNGYTF.

This clonotype was seen many times. V usage is TRBV20-1 and J usage is TRBJ2-1; 7 bases line up with TRBD2. The CDR3 is made up of 12 amino acids. The germline CDR1 and CDR2 sequences are DFQATT and SNEGSKA (reference sequence). After removal of 5 bases from V and 10 bases from J, the junction contained 8 bases not matched to a gene. The CDR3: CSAPTLAEEQFF. Written as DNA, the CDR3 is TGCAGTGCTCCTACCCTAGCGGAAGAGCAGTTCTTC.

A remark on this clonotype: It may be a read error: a sequence one base away is much more abundant. The chain is built from TRBV10-2 and TRBJ2-3; no definite D call. V shed 3 bases and J shed 7 bases, with 8 bases lying between them. Germline V gene sequence: CDR1 WSHSY, CDR2 SAAADI. This CDR3 comprises 12 residues. The CDR3 nucleotides read TGCGCCAGCAGTGACTCACGGTATACGCAGTATTTT. The encoded protein is CASSDSRYTQYF.

As for this clonotype: A far larger clone is one nucleotide away, so this likely arose from a read error. The chain has TRBV6-4 and TRBJ2-1; perhaps TRBD2 as D (6 bases). V lost 5 bases, J lost 8 bases, and 19 bases lay in between. The CDR3 loop spans 15 amino acids. The germline V gene has CDR1 MRHNA and CDR2 SNTAGT. CDR3 bases: TGTGCCAGCAGTTACGAGTACATGGAGGGGCATGAGCAGTTCTTC. This gives the protein CASSYEYMEGHEQFF.

Concerning this clonotype itself: A much larger clone lies a single base off, so this may be a read error. DNA for the CDR3: TGTGCCAGCAGCTCTGACGGGACTCTAGATTACAATCAGTACTTC. It encodes CASSSDGTLDYNQYF. This chain links TRBV6-2 or TRBV6-3 with TRBJ2-7; D perhaps matches TRBD2 (6 bases). V was clipped by 6 bases and J by 10 bases, with 25 bases between them. This CDR3 contains 15 residues. CDR1 MNHEY and CDR2 SVGEGT come from the germline V gene.